These 5 T cell receptor beta chains share one sample of origin, sequenced in a study of T cell repertoires in cytomegalovirus infection. TCRdb reprocessed the reads via MiXCR and lists one record per CDR3 protein. The sample records about 230,000 distinct CDR3 sequences, roughly 22% being singletons. Input material: CD8+ T cells from PBMCs. These receptor sequences come from a human donor in good health (CMV status not recorded). Some clones in this sample may be carry-over from other donors' samples.

The chain combines TRBV12-3 or TRBV12-4 with TRBJ2-6; D tentatively reads TRBD1 or TRBD2 (5 bases each). The CDR3 totals 17 residues. V dropped 5 bases and J dropped 2 bases, with 16 bases sitting between them. As DNA, the CDR3 is TGTGCCAGCAGTCCAAGGGACCGCCTGGCTGGGGCCAACGTCCTGACTTTC. Amino acids: CASSPRDRLAGANVLTF.

This clonotype was counted between two and nine times. The genes are TRBV7-2 and TRBJ2-2; 8 bases are a match to TRBD2. The CDR3 contains 16 residues. Germline trimming cut 4 bases from V and 1 base from J; bases unmatched to any gene: 5. Germline loops: CDR1 SGHTA, CDR2 FQGNSA. The CDR3 DNA reads TGTGCCAGCAGCTCCCCACTAGCGGTGAACACCGGGGAGCTGTTTTTT. It codes for CASSSPLAVNTGELFF.

This clonotype has a handful of counts. The chain has TRBV19 and TRBJ2-2; the D gene is possibly TRBD1 (6 bases). Germline V gene lookup returns CDR1 LNHDA and CDR2 SQIVND (reference sequence). CDR3 size: 15 residues. The germline V and J ends were trimmed by 8 bases and 2 bases, with 15 bases remaining between them. The CDR3 is CASCTGTLNTGELFF. Written as DNA, the CDR3 is TGTGCCAGTTGTACCGGGACACTTAACACCGGGGAGCTGTTTTTT.

The rearrangement joins TRBV7-8 to TRBJ2-1; a possible D gene is TRBD2 (6 bases). CDR1 SGHVS and CDR2 FQNEAQ come from the germline V gene. This CDR3 is 14 amino acids long. V was pared by 5 bases and J by 10 bases, with 18 bases between. The CDR3 spells CASSLQEGSWEQFF. DNA of the CDR3: TGTGCCAGCAGCCTACAGGAGGGGTCATGGGAGCAGTTCTTC.

This chain connects TRBV4-1 to TRBJ1-4, with D perhaps TRBD1 (5 bases). V shed 1 base and J shed 0 bases, with 6 bases lying between them. This CDR3 has 15 residues. CDR1 and CDR2 (germline): MGHRA, YSYEKL. The CDR3 loop is CASSQGGATNEKLFF. In DNA, the CDR3 is TGCGCCAGCAGCCAAGGGGGGGCAACTAATGAAAAACTGTTTTTT.